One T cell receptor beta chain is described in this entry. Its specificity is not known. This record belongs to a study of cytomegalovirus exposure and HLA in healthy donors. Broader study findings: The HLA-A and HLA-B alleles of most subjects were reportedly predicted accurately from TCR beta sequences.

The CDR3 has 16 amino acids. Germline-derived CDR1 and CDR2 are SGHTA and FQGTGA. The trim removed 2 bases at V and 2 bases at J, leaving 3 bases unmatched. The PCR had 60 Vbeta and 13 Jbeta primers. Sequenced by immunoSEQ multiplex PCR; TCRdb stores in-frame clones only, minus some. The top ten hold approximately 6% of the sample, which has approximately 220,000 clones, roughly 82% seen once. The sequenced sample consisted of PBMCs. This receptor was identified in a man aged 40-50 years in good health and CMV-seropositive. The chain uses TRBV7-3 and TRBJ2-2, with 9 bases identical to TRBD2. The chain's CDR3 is CASSLQAGGNTGELFF. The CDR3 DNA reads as TGTGCCAGCAGCTTACAAGCGGGAGGCAACACCGGGGAGCTGTTTTTT. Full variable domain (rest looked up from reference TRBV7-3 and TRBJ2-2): GAGVSQTPSNKVTEKGKYVELRCDPISGHTALYWYRQSLGQGPEFLIYFQGTGAADDSGLPNDRFFAVRPEGSVSTLKIQRTERGDSAVYLCASSLQAGGNTGELFFGEGSRLTVL.